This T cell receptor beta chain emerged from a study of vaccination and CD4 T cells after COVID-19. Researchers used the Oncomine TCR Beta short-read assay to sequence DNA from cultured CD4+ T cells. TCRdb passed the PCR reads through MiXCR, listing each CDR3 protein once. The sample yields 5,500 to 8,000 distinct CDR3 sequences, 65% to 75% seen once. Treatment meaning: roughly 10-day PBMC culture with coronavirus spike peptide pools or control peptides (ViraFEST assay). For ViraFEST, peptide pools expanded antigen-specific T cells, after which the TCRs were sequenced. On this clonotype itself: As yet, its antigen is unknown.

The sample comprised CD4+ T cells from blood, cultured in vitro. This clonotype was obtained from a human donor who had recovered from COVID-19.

CDR3 sequence (DNA): TGCAGTGCTATATACGTGAATAGCAATCAGCCCCAGCATTTT. Translating gives CSAIYVNSNQPQHF. V and J are TRBV20-1 and TRBJ1-5, with unresolved D. This CDR3 region has 14 residues. The V gene lost 4 bases and the J gene lost 0 bases, with 10 bases spanning the gap. Germline loops: CDR1 DFQATT, CDR2 SNEGSKA (reference sequence).